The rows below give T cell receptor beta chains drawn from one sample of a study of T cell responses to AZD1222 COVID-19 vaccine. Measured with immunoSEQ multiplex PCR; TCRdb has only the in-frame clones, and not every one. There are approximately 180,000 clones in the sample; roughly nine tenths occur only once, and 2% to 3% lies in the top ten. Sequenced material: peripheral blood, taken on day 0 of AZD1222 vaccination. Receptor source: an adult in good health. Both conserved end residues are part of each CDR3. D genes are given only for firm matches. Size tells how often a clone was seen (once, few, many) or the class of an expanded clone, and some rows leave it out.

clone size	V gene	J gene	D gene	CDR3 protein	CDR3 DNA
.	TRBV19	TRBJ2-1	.	CASSLHNEQFF	TGTGCCAGTAGTCTCCACAATGAGCAGTTCTTC
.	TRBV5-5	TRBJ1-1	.	CASHGGYSNTEAFF	TGTGCCAGCCACGGGGGGTATTCCAACACTGAAGCTTTCTTT
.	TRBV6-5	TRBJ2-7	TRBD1	CASSYSGQGYTYEQYF	TGTGCCAGCAGTTACTCAGGACAGGGTTATACCTACGAGCAGTACTTC
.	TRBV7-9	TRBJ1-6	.	CASSSDRIYNSPLHF	TGTGCCAGCAGCTCCGACCGCATCTATAATTCACCCCTCCACTTT
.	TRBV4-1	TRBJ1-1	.	CASSQARGPPEAFF	TGCGCCAGCAGCCAAGCCCGGGGGCCCCCTGAAGCTTTCTTT
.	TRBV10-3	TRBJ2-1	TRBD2	CAGGTSESSYNEQFF	TGTGCCGGCGGGACTAGCGAAAGCTCCTACAATGAGCAGTTCTTC
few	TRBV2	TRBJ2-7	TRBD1	CASTNRGPYYEQYF	TGTGCCAGCACCAACAGGGGGCCCTACTACGAGCAGTACTTC
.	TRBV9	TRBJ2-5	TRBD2	CASSPAGLVGETQYF	TGTGCCAGCAGCCCCGCGGGACTAGTCGGAGAGACCCAGTACTTC
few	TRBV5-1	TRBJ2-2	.	CASSWDNPNTGELFF	TGCGCCAGCAGCTGGGACAATCCGAACACCGGGGAGCTGTTTTTT
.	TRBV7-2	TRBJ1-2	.	CASSQDSAGYTF	TGTGCCAGCAGCCAGGACAGTGCCGGCTACACCTTC
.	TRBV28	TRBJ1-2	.	CASRTPGHPTNYGYTF	TGTGCCAGCAGAACTCCCGGACACCCCACGAACTATGGCTACACCTTC
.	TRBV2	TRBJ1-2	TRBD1	CASSEARTGGGGYTF	TGTGCCAGCAGTGAAGCGCGGACAGGGGGCGGGGGCTACACCTTC
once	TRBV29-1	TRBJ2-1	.	CSVSDGSSYNEQFF	TGCAGCGTATCCGACGGGAGCTCCTACAATGAGCAGTTCTTC
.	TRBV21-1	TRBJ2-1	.	CASSAVGNEQFF	TGTGCCAGCAGCGCCGTGGGCAATGAGCAGTTCTTC
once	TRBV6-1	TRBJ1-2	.	CASSERLVAPGYTF	TGTGCCAGCAGTGAAAGACTCGTAGCCCCTGGCTACACCTTC
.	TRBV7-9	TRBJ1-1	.	CASSRAPGDTEAFF	TGTGCCAGCAGCCGCGCCCCTGGGGACACTGAAGCTTTCTTT
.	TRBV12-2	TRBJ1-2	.	CASRLAKGAGYGYTF	TGTGCAAGTCGCTTAGCGAAGGGGGCAGGCTATGGCTACACCTTC
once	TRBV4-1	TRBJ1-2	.	CASSQVVGREPYGYTF	TGCGCCAGCAGCCAAGTGGTGGGGAGGGAGCCCTATGGCTACACCTTC
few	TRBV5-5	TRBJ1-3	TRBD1	CASSSGQGGNTIYF	TGTGCCAGCAGCTCGGGACAGGGGGGAAACACCATATATTTT
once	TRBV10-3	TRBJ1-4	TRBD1	CAISLDRTNEKLFF	TGTGCCATCAGTCTGGACAGGACTAATGAAAAACTGTTTTTT
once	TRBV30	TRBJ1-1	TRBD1	CAWKDRAYTEAFF	TGTGCCTGGAAGGACAGGGCTTATACTGAAGCTTTCTTT
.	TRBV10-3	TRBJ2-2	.	CAISGSRKGELFF	TGTGCCATCAGTGGATCGAGAAAAGGGGAGCTGTTTTTT
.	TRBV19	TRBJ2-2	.	CASTPGRKTGELFF	TGTGCCAGTACCCCAGGGAGGAAAACCGGGGAGCTGTTTTTT
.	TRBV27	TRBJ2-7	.	CASSNRGPYEQYF	TGTGCCAGCAGCAATCGGGGGCCCTACGAGCAGTACTTC
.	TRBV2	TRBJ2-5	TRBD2	CASSPPRDGRETQYF	TGTGCCAGCAGTCCCCCTAGGGACGGGAGGGAGACCCAGTACTTC
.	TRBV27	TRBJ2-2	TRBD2	CASSVRVGLAGGPFIGELFF	TGTGCCAGCAGTGTACGTGTGGGGCTAGCGGGAGGGCCTTTTATCGGGGAGCTGTTTTTT
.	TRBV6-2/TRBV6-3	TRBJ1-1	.	CASSSPKGRDTEAFF	TGTGCCAGCAGCTCCCCCAAAGGGAGGGACACTGAAGCTTTCTTT
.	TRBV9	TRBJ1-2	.	CASSDRVAGYTF	TGTGCCAGCAGCGACAGGGTTGCCGGCTACACCTTC